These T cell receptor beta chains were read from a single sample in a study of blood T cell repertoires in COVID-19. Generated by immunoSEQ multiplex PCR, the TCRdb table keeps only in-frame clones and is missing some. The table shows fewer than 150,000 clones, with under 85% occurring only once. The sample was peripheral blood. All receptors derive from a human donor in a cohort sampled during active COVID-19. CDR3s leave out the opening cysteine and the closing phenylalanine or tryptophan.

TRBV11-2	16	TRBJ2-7	ASSFFRLRGQKAYEQY
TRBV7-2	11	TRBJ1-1	ASSIRGGTEAF
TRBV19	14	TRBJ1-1	ASSTIPSTGWTEAF
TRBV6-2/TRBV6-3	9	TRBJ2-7	ASSEFYEQY
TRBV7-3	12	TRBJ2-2	ASSRQGRTGELF
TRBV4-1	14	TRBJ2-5	ASSQLGVGGQETQY
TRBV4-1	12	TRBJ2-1	ASSQERAPGEQF
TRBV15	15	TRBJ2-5	ATSRGGRGVYQETQY
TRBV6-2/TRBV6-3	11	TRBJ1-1	ASSYGGGTEAF
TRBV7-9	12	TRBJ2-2	ASSLTQGPGELF
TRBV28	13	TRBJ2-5	ASSRTSGGFRAQY
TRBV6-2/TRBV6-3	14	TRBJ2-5	ASSYPRTGGQETQY
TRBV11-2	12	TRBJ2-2	ASGGAVNTGELF
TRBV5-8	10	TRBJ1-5	ASSRDLEPQH
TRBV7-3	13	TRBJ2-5	ATDERRISGETQY
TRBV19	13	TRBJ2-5	ASSTRQGGQETQY
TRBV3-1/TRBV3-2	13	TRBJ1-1	ASSQHPQLYTEAF